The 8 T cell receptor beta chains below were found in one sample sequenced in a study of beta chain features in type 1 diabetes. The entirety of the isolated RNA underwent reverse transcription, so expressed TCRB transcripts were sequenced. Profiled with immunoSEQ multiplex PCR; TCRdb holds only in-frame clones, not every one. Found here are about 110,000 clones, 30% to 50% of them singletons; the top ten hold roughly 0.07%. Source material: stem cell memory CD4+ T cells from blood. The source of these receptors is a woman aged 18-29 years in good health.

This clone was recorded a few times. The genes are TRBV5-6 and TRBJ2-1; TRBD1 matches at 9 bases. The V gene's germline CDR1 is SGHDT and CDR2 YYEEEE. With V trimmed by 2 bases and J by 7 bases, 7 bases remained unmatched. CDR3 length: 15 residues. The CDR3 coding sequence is TGTGCCAGCAGCTTTACGGGACAGGGCACGAATGAGCAGTTCTTC. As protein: CASSFTGQGTNEQFF.

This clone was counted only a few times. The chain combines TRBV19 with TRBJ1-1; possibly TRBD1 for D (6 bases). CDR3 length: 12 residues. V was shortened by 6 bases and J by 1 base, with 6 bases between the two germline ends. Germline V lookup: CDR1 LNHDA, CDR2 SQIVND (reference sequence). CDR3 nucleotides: TGTGCCAGTAGGGACAGGAACACTGAAGCTTTCTTT. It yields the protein CASRDRNTEAFF.

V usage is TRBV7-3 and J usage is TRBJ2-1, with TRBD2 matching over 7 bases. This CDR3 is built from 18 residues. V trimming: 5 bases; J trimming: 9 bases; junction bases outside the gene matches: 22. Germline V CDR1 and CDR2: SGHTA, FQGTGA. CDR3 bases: TGTGCCAGCAGCAGCCGTACCGTCGCGGCGGGAGACATTAGTGAGCAGTTCTTC. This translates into CASSSRTVAAGDISEQFF.

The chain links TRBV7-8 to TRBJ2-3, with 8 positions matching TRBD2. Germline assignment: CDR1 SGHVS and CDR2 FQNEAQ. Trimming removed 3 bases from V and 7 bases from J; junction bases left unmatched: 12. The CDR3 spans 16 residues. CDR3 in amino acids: CASSLGSGLGLNTQYF. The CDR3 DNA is TGTGCCAGCAGCTTGGGCTCGGGACTAGGACTTAATACGCAGTATTTT.

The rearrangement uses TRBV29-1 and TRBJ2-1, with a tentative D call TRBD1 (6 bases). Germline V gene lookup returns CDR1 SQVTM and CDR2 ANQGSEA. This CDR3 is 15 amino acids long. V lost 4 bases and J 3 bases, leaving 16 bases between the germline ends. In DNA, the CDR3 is TGCAGCGTTGCTCAATCGCACAGGGTCTACAATGAGCAGTTCTTC. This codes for CSVAQSHRVYNEQFF.

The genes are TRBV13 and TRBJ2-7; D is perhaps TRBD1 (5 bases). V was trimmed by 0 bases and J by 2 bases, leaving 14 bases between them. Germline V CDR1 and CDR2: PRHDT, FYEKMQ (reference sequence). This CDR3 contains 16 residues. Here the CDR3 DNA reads TGTGCCAGCAGCTTAGGTGGGGCGCTGAGAGCCTACGAGCAGTACTTC. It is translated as CASSLGGALRAYEQYF.

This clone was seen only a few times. CDR3 in DNA: TGTGCCAGTACTACGAGCATTGGCATTCAGTACTTC. The encoded protein is CASTTSIGIQYF. The rearrangement uses TRBV19 and TRBJ2-4; the D is unclear. Trimming took 7 bases from V and 9 from J, leaving 13 bases between them. The length of the CDR3 is 12 residues. Germline V CDR1 and CDR2: LNHDA, SQIVND (reference sequence). The complete variable domain, with remaining parts taken from reference TRBV19 and TRBJ2-4, reads DGGITQSPKYLFRKEGQNVTLSCEQNLNHDAMYWYRQDPGQGLRLIYYSQIVNDFQKGDIAEGYSVSREKKESFPLTVTSAQKNPTAFYLCASTTSIGIQYFGAGTRLSVL.

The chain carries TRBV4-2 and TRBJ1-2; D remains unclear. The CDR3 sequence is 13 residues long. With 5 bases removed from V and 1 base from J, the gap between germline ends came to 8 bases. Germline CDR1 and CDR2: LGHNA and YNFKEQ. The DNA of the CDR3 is TGTGCCAGCAGCTTCCGCAGTAACTATGGCTACACCTTC. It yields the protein CASSFRSNYGYTF.